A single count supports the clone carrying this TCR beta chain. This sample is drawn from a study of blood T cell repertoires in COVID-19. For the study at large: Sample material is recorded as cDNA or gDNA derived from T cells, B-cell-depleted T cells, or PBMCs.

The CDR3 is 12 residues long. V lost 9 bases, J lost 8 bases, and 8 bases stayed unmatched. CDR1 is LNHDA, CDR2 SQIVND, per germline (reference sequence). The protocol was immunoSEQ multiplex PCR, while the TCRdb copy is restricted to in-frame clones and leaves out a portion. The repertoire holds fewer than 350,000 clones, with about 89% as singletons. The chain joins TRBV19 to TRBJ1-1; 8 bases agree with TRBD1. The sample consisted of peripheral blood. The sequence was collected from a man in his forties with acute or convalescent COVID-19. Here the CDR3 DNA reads TGTGCCAGCGTTGACAGGGGATTAGAAGCTTTCTTT. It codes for CASVDRGLEAFF.